Listed here are 19 T cell receptor beta chains from one sample, sequenced in a study of T cells after posttransplantation cyclophosphamide. TCRdb keeps only in-frame clones here, not all; method: immunoSEQ multiplex PCR. This repertoire holds tens of thousands of clones, and none appear only once. Input material: PBMCs. These receptor sequences come from a man aged 35 to 55 in good health, CMV-negative, and a related stem cell transplant donor.

This clone was seen many times. The rearrangement links TRBV5-1 to TRBJ2-1; D is possibly TRBD2 (7 bases). Trimming took 1 base from V and 2 from J, leaving 10 bases between them. The germline CDR1 and CDR2 sequences are SGHRS and YFSETQ. The CDR3 consists of 15 residues. CDR3 coding DNA: TGCGCCAGCAGCTTGACAGGGACTACCTACAATGAGCAGTTCTTC. Translated: CASSLTGTTYNEQFF.

In its sample, this clone was seen many times. This chain uses TRBV2 with TRBJ1-2; D perhaps matches TRBD1 (6 bases). The germline CDR1 and CDR2 sequences are SNHLY and FYNNEI. V shed 6 bases and J shed 5 bases, with 22 bases lying between them. The CDR3 consists of 16 residues. CDR3 sequence: CASRITLGTKHYGYTF. Written as DNA, the CDR3 is TGTGCCAGCAGAATTACCCTCGGGACAAAACATTATGGCTACACCTTC.

There are many counts of this clone. V gene TRBV5-1 combines with J gene TRBJ2-1; D uncertain. The V end lost 0 bases, the J end lost 0 bases, and 7 bases lay between the germline ends. CDR3 size: 15 residues. Germline V CDR1 and CDR2: SGHRS, YFSETQ. CDR3 in DNA: TGCGCCAGCAGCTTGGCATCTAGCTCCTACAATGAGCAGTTCTTC. Protein: CASSLASSSYNEQFF.

The sample holds many counts of this clone. This rearrangement joins TRBV30 to TRBJ1-3; tentative D call: TRBD1 (5 bases). Per the germline V gene, CDR1 is GTSNPN and CDR2 is SVGIG (reference sequence). V was clipped by 3 bases and J by 0 bases, with 6 bases between them. CDR3 length: 13 amino acids. This chain's CDR3 is CAWRGLSGNTIYF. The CDR3 nucleotides read TGTGCCTGGAGGGGGCTCTCTGGAAACACCATATATTTT.

In its sample, this clone was seen many times. This rearrangement joins TRBV6-4 to TRBJ2-1; 12 positions agree with TRBD2. Germline V gene data show CDR1 as MRHNA and CDR2 as SNTAGT. The length of the CDR3 is 16 residues. Germline trimming cut 0 bases from V and 13 bases from J; bases unmatched to any gene: 10. Here the CDR3 reads CASSDSSASGGAKQFF. As DNA, the CDR3 is TGTGCCAGCAGTGACTCGAGTGCTAGCGGGGGGGCCAAACAGTTCTTC.

This clone was recorded at least ten times. This chain links TRBV7-9 with TRBJ2-1, with a weak D call TRBD1 (5 bases). Per germline, CDR1 SEHNR and CDR2 FQNEAQ (reference sequence). The CDR3 spans 16 residues. Trimming removed 1 base from V and 4 bases from J, with 14 bases in between. The DNA for the CDR3 is TGTGCCAGCAGCTTAGGGGCAGGGAAGGGTTACAATGAGCAGTTCTTC. Its translation is CASSLGAGKGYNEQFF.

Only a few counts were recorded for this clone. This sequence joins TRBV23-1 and TRBJ2-2; TRBD1 matches 8 bases. TRBV23-1 is treated as an ORF (open reading frame) with a function not yet certain. The junction had 4 bases not matched to a gene; V was cut back by 3 bases and J by 1 base. CDR3 length: 16 residues. CDR3 DNA: TGCGCCAGCAGTCACATGGACAGGGAGAACACCGGGGAGCTGTTTTTT. Translating it yields CASSHMDRENTGELFF.

This clone has at least ten counts. J is TRBJ2-1 and V is TRBV6-5, with a weak D call TRBD2 (7 bases). V gave up 4 bases and J gave up 7 bases, with 20 bases separating them. This CDR3 is built from 16 residues. Germline-derived CDR1 and CDR2 are MNHEY and SVGAGI. The CDR3 DNA reads TGTGCCAGCAGTTCGGCGGGGGCCATGTTAATGAATGAGCAGTTCTTC. Translating gives CASSSAGAMLMNEQFF.

This clone appeared many times. V usage is TRBV19 and J usage is TRBJ2-2; 7 bases agree with TRBD1. The ends lost 5 bases at V and 1 base at J; junction bases unmatched: 7. The CDR3 extends over 16 amino acids. Germline V gene sequence: CDR1 LNHDA, CDR2 SQIVND (reference sequence). Here the CDR3 DNA reads TGTGCCAGTAGTCTAAGGACAGGACAGAACACCGGGGAGCTGTTTTTT. Amino acid sequence: CASSLRTGQNTGELFF.

The sample holds a few counts of this clone. The chain joins TRBV5-8 to TRBJ1-2; 10 bases map to TRBD1. The V gene end was trimmed by 2 bases and the J gene end by 2 bases; junction bases not matched to a gene: 3. The CDR3 runs 15 residues. Per germline, CDR1 SGHTS and CDR2 YDEGEE. In DNA, the CDR3 is TGTGCCAGCAGCTTAGGACAGGGGGGGAACTATGGCTACACCTTC. As protein: CASSLGQGGNYGYTF. The variable domain in full, with the rest retrieved from reference TRBV5-8 and TRBJ1-2, is EAGVTQSPTHLIKTRGQQATLRCSPISGHTSVYWYQQALGLGLQFLLWYDEGEERNRGNFPPRFSGRQFPNYSSELNVNALELEDSALYLCASSLGQGGNYGYTFGSGTRLTVV.

This clone was observed a handful of times. The chain recombines TRBV27 with TRBJ2-5, with 10 bases matching TRBD1. The V segment lost 3 bases and the J segment 2 bases; nucleotides outside the gene matches: 3. Germline V CDR1 and CDR2: MNHEY, SMNVEV (reference sequence). The CDR3 loop spans 15 amino acids. CDR3 DNA: TGTGCCAGCAGTTTGAGGACAGGGGGACAAGAGACCCAGTACTTC. It encodes CASSLRTGGQETQYF.

This clone was counted a few times. The chain carries TRBV18 and TRBJ2-3; D might be TRBD2 (6 bases). Trimming removed 2 bases from V and 5 bases from J, with 11 bases in between. Looked up from germline, CDR1 is KGHSH and CDR2 is LQKENI. This CDR3 is 14 amino acids long. CDR3 region: CASSPGLALDTQYF. The CDR3 nucleotides are TGTGCCAGCTCACCAGGCCTAGCGCTAGATACGCAGTATTTT.

In its sample, this clone was seen a few times. The chain joins TRBV6-5 to TRBJ2-7; TRBD1 agrees at 8 bases. The CDR3 is made up of 15 amino acids. V trimming: 5 bases; J trimming: 6 bases; junction bases outside the gene matches: 12. Germline CDR1 MNHEY, CDR2 SVGAGI. CDR3 sequence: CASSPGQGLVPEQYV. The CDR3 nucleotides read TGTGCCAGCAGTCCAGGACAGGGTTTGGTCCCCGAGCAGTACGTC.

This clone was seen only a few times. The chain uses TRBV19 and TRBJ2-5; D is perhaps TRBD2 (5 bases). CDR1 and CDR2 (germline): LNHDA, SQIVND (reference sequence). The CDR3 loop spans 16 amino acids. V shed 1 base and J shed 3 bases, with 15 bases lying between them. CDR3 loop: CASSIGAPGKKETQYF. The CDR3 DNA is TGTGCCAGTAGTATAGGGGCCCCCGGGAAAAAAGAGACCCAGTACTTC.

This clone has at least ten counts. The CDR3, as DNA: TGTGCCAGCAGTGTGTCTAGGACAGGGACGATCTTCAATCAGCCCCAGCATTTT. Residues: CASSVSRTGTIFNQPQHF. The chain has TRBV6-1 and TRBJ1-5; the match to TRBD1 covers 8 bases. Unmatched junction bases numbered 14, after V lost 4 bases and J lost 3 bases. There are 18 residues in the CDR3. Looked up from germline, CDR1 is MNHNS and CDR2 is SASEGT.

This clone was recorded at least ten times. V usage is TRBV19 and J usage is TRBJ2-3, with TRBD2 identical over 11 bases. Germline CDR1 LNHDA, CDR2 SQIVND (reference sequence). The V segment lost 0 bases and the J segment 4 bases; nucleotides outside the gene matches: 3. This CDR3 is built from 16 residues. The CDR3 coding sequence is TGTGCCAGTAGTATAGATACTAGCGGGGGATCAGATACGCAGTATTTT. Translation: CASSIDTSGGSDTQYF.

This clone appeared many times. The CDR3 DNA follows: TGTGCCAGCAGCGAAAGACAGGGGTTCGGAAATGAGCAGTTCTTC. The encoded protein is CASSERQGFGNEQFF. The chain links TRBV5-6 to TRBJ2-1, with TRBD1 identical over 8 bases. V gave up 4 bases and J gave up 7 bases; unmatched junction bases: 10. The CDR3 runs to 15 residues. Germline V CDR1 and CDR2: SGHDT, YYEEEE.

This clone was seen ten or more times. CDR3 nucleotides: TGTGCCAGCTCACCACCGCGGACAGGGGACTATTACAATGAGCAGTTCTTC. Protein: CASSPPRTGDYYNEQFF. V usage is TRBV18 and J usage is TRBJ2-1; 9 bases align to TRBD1. Trimming removed 0 bases from V and 4 bases from J; junction bases left unmatched: 7. The CDR3 covers 17 residues. CDR1 and CDR2 (germline): KGHSH, LQKENI.

In its sample, this clone was seen many times. The chain uses TRBV19 and TRBJ2-2; 7 bases are a match to TRBD1. CDR3 length equals 16 residues. After removal of 5 bases from V and 5 bases from J, the junction contained 11 bases not matched to a gene. CDR1 and CDR2 (germline): LNHDA, SQIVND (reference sequence). In DNA form, the CDR3 reads TGTGCCAGTAGTGTCGCGACAGGGATGAGGACCGGGGAGCTGTTTTTT. It translates to CASSVATGMRTGELFF.